This T cell receptor beta chain is from a study of T cell responses to AZD1222 COVID-19 vaccine (dated by TCRdb to the early 2020s). Looking at the study overall: Because spike-specific TCR depth and breadth did not differ between the two schedules, AZD1222 recipients who got a second dose at roughly 4 weeks were pooled with those who got a second dose at roughly 12 weeks. Trial participants were enrolled by age into 18-55, 56-69 and 70-plus year subgroups, with roughly 160, 29 and 62 TCR-sequenced participants respectively. A total of 233 trial participants underwent TCR sequencing, of whom some 200 had received two doses of AZD1222 and approximately 25 had received two doses of the MenACWY control vaccine. What the work shows at the level of the full study, not this receptor alone: The 56-69-year group was small, and its depth increase did not reach significance, likely because of low power. Nearly half of unique spike-specific TCRs reportedly recognized epitopes outside regions mutated in the B.1.351 and B.1.1.7 variants. Because no day 14 peak-response samples were available, the repertoires could be characterized only after the peak T cell response. Participants were mostly white British, with more females than males. The authors suggested clonal diversity may have been underestimated. After two AZD1222 doses, spike-specific TCR breadth and depth were significantly higher than at day 0 and than in MenACWY recipients. Vaccine-associated CD4 TCRs spanned the whole spike protein, with dominant responses in regions 160-218 and 743-854. Conclusions about previously exposed vaccinees are limited, since just six or seven AZD1222 recipients were seropositive for SARS-CoV-2 at baseline.

Worth noting for this clone: Its antigen specificity is not known. No base qualities exist here, and no much larger clone lies one base off it.

The CDR3 regions of human TCRbeta chains were subjected to immunosequencing. Per the source publication's procedure: Repertoire TCRs were matched against a reference library of SARS-CoV-2-specific TCRs generated with the MIRA antigen-specificity platform. Breadth was defined as the fraction of unique TCRs that were SARS-CoV-2-associated, and depth was defined as the fraction of total T cells that were SARS-CoV-2-associated. Using the MIRA data, each spike-specific TCR was mapped to the spike region that the TCR reacts to and placed in a CD4 or CD8 class. Log10-transformed breadth and depth values were compared by one-way ANOVA with Sidak's multiple comparisons tests. TCRdb carries this immuneACCESS record with in-frame sequences only. Its versions omit some clonotypes, under half of them owing to an unresolved V gene in the studies checked, with the rest unexplained. V, J and clone size reflect that table, while D and trimming were determined from the DNA. For this sample the table gives roughly 150,000 clones, of which 85% to 95% were detected only once. Roughly 2.3% of the sample belongs to the ten largest clones.

The time point label here, explained by the study, means: baseline before first vaccination. Vaccinee samples came from UK trials COV001 and COV002, including a single-blind randomized controlled phase 2/3 trial of AZD1222 (ChAdOx1 nCoV-19) in healthy adults. For TCRbeta chain sequencing, PBMC samples were collected from trial participants at day 0 and at day 28 after the second dose. The sample consisted of peripheral blood, taken on day 0 of AZD1222 vaccination. The TCR originated in an adult in good health.

This receptor has the CDR3 CASSPTRSQETQYF. The base sequence is TGTGCCAGCAGTCCGACTAGGTCCCAAGAGACCCAGTACTTC. This chain is built from TRBV7-2 and TRBJ2-5, and the D gene may be TRBD2, 6 bases matching. As encoded in the germline V gene, CDR1 is SGHTA while CDR2 is FQGNSA. The CDR3 contains 14 residues, cysteine and phenylalanine counted. Left in the record is the CDR3 DNA by itself, 42 bases read in frame from the first base. Trimming costs V 6 bases and J 1 base, and their ends lie 12 bases apart. The CDR3, completed at both ends by the reference TRBV7-2 and TRBJ2-5 genes, gives the full variable domain GAGVSQSPSNKVTEKGKDVELRCDPISGHTALYWYRQSLGQGLEFLIYFQGNSAPDKSGLPSDRFSAERTGGSVSTLTIQRTQQEDSAVYLCASSPTRSQETQYFGPGTRLLVL.